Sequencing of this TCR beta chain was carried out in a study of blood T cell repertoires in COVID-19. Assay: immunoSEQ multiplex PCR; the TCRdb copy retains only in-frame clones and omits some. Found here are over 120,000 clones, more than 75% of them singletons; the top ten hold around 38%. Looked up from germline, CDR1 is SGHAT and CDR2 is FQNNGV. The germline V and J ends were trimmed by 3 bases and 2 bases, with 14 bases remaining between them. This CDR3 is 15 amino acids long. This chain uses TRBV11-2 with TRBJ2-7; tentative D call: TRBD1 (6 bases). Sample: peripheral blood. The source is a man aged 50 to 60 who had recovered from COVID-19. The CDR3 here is CASSFSQDRPYEQYF. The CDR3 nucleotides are TGTGCCAGCAGCTTTTCCCAAGACAGGCCCTACGAGCAGTACTTC.